This T cell receptor (beta chain) was profiled in a study of blood T cell repertoires in COVID-19. Study in general: Samples taken during acute and convalescent COVID-19 were collected in the United States, Italy and Spain. Nucleic acid was either cDNA or gDNA, and it came from T cells, B-cell-depleted T cells, or PBMCs.

The length of the CDR3 is 14 residues. Trimming stripped 3 bases from V and 5 bases from J, with 12 bases between. Germline values: CDR1 LGHDT, CDR2 YNNKEL (reference sequence). Authors' methods: Amplifying reference gene primers gave estimates of nucleated cell counts. TCRdb's copy holds only in-frame clones and misses some; the assay was immunoSEQ multiplex PCR. The V and J calls and the clone size are those of that table, but D and trimming were determined from the DNA. The table records some 150,000 clones, more than 80% of them present only once. The receptor was isolated from a man aged 70 or older with acute or convalescent COVID-19. The sequencing sample was made of peripheral blood. The rearrangement joins TRBV3-1 (or the pseudogene TRBV3-2) to TRBJ2-3; D might be TRBD1 (5 bases). CDR3 DNA: TGTGCCAGCAGCCAGGTTGAAAGGGGAGATACGCAGTATTTT. Its protein product is CASSQVERGDTQYF.